The present TCR beta chain was sequenced within a study of Ad26.COV2.S vaccination and SARS-CoV-2 variants. Study-level results: Analytic work on TCR breadth and depth might have understated the full extent of total T cell responses.

Per the germline V gene, CDR1 is SQVTM and CDR2 is ANQGSEA. This CDR3 contains 12 residues. Deletions cut 0 bases from V and 5 bases from J, with 5 bases between. The protocol was immunoSEQ multiplex PCR, while the TCRdb copy is restricted to in-frame clones and leaves out a portion. The data contain around 270,000 clones, about 83% of them seen just once; the ten biggest clones take up about 2.8%. Described treatment: around 19 received Ad26.COV2.S at low or high dose, single or two shots; 5 received placebo; per-sample allocation not given. Vaccine and placebo recipients were sampled on day 63 after the first injection. In the vaccine, an Ad26 vector expressed the SARS-CoV-2 spike of the Wuhan strain. In regard to this clone: What it binds is unknown.

The J gene is TRBJ2-4, the V gene TRBV29-1; no clear D gene. Specimen: peripheral blood, collected in a trial of Ad26.COV2.S vaccine versus placebo. This sequence was found in a person between 18 and 65 years old who received the Ad26.COV2.S COVID-19 vaccine or a placebo. In DNA form, the CDR3 reads TGCAGCGTTGAAGAAAGGCAAAACATTCAGTACTTC. It codes for CSVEERQNIQYF.